This T cell receptor beta chain was recorded in a study of blood T cell repertoires in COVID-19. This table comes from immunoSEQ multiplex PCR, and its TCRdb copy is limited to in-frame clones, with some not included. This table has roughly 200,000 clones, around 83% appearing once. The V gene's germline CDR1 is SGHNT and CDR2 YENEEA. The V and J ends lost 5 bases and 2 bases, in that order; junction bases with no gene match: 7. This CDR3 spans 16 amino acids. This sequence was found in a man aged 40-55 years with active or convalescent COVID-19. The V and J genes are TRBV11-3 and TRBJ2-5; 11 nucleotides agree with TRBD1. The sample was peripheral blood. CDR3 residues: CASSLGDRGSQETQYF. The DNA for the CDR3 is TGTGCCAGCAGCCTGGGGGACAGGGGGTCACAAGAGACCCAGTACTTC.